This entry lists 17 T cell receptor beta chains sequenced from one sample in a study of T cell responses to AZD1222 COVID-19 vaccine. Here immunoSEQ multiplex PCR was the method, and the copy in TCRdb shows in-frame clones only, minus some. The sample lists some 150,000 clones; 75% to 95% were seen once. The sequencing used peripheral blood, collected 28 days after the second AZD1222 dose. The receptors were gathered from an adult who received the AZD1222 COVID-19 vaccine.

This clone was seen only once. The chain employs TRBV27 and TRBJ2-3; TRBD2 agrees at 7 bases. The CDR3 sequence is 15 residues long. Germline V lookup: CDR1 MNHEY, CDR2 SMNVEV (reference sequence). With 4 bases clipped from V and 0 bases from J, the junction kept 4 bases outside the gene matches. The CDR3, as DNA: TGTGCCAGCAGTTATTATAGCGGGAGCACAGATACGCAGTATTTT. Its translation is CASSYYSGSTDTQYF.

The chain uses TRBV19 and TRBJ1-2, with D hard to call. This CDR3 has 14 residues. CDR1 is LNHDA and CDR2 is SQIVND in the germline V gene (reference sequence). V was clipped by 10 bases and J by 0 bases, with 15 bases between them. Here the CDR3 DNA reads TGTGCCACCACCCAGGATATAGCTAACTATGGCTACACCTTC. Translation gives CATTQDIANYGYTF. Using reference TRBV19 and TRBJ1-2 for the parts outside the CDR3, the full variable domain is DGGITQSPKYLFRKEGQNVTLSCEQNLNHDAMYWYRQDPGQGLRLIYYSQIVNDFQKGDIAEGYSVSREKKESFPLTVTSAQKNPTAFYLCATTQDIANYGYTFGSGTRLTVV.

The CDR3 sequence is CASSLDRDSPYEQYF. The CDR3 DNA sequence: TGTGCCAGCAGCTTAGACCGGGACAGCCCCTACGAGCAGTACTTC. This chain joins TRBV7-9 and TRBJ2-7; TRBD1 matches at 7 bases. Germline V gene lookup returns CDR1 SEHNR and CDR2 FQNEAQ (reference sequence). V lost 1 base, J lost 2 bases, and 5 bases stayed unmatched. The CDR3 runs 15 residues. The full variable domain, with the rest looked up from reference TRBV7-9 and TRBJ2-7, is DTGVSQNPRHKITKRGQNVTFRCDPISEHNRLYWYRQTLGQGPEFLTYFQNEAQLEKSRLLSDRFSAERPKGSFSTLEIQRTEQGDSAMYLCASSLDRDSPYEQYFGPGTRLTVT.

This rearrangement joins TRBV7-6 to TRBJ2-1; 9 bases fit TRBD1. The length of the CDR3 is 16 residues. Germline V gene sequence: CDR1 SGHVS, CDR2 FNYEAQ. With V trimmed by 5 bases and J by 6 bases, 11 bases remained unmatched. CDR3 sequence reads: CASSMKWDREGNEQFF. Here the CDR3 DNA reads TGTGCCAGCAGCATGAAGTGGGACAGGGAGGGCAATGAGCAGTTCTTC. The full variable domain, its missing parts supplied by reference TRBV7-6 and TRBJ2-1, is GAGVSQSPRYKVTKRGQDVALRCDPISGHVSLYWYRQALGQGPEFLTYFNYEAQQDKSGLPNDRFSAERPEGSISTLTIQRTEQRDSAMYRCASSMKWDREGNEQFFGPGTRLTVL.

The rearrangement links TRBV6-5 to TRBJ1-2, with D perhaps matching TRBD1 (5 bases). Germline CDR1 is MNHEY and CDR2 is SVGAGI. CDR3 length equals 12 residues. Deletions cut 6 bases from V and 1 base from J, with 6 bases between. Here the CDR3 reads CASRGDNYGYTF. The CDR3 coding sequence is TGTGCCAGCAGGGGGGATAACTATGGCTACACCTTC.

The chain couples TRBV14 to TRBJ1-5; the D gene is possibly TRBD1 (5 bases). Trimming took off 4 bases at V and 9 bases at J, with 16 bases between the two ends. From germline, CDR1 is SGHDN and CDR2 FVKESK. This CDR3 region has 14 residues. CDR3 loop: CASSPLGRDGPQHF. The CDR3 DNA follows: TGTGCCAGCAGCCCGCTTGGACGGGACGGGCCCCAGCATTTT.

The CDR3 nucleotides read TGTGCCACCAGCAGAGAGGGGATGACTGAAGCTTTCTTT. This codes for CATSREGMTEAFF. The V and J genes are TRBV15 and TRBJ1-1; the D is unclear. V was shortened by 0 bases and J by 5 bases, with 7 bases between the two germline ends. The CDR3 totals 13 residues. CDR1 and CDR2 (germline): LNHNV, YYDKDF (reference sequence).

DNA of the CDR3: TGTGCCAGCAGTGTAGCTGGACAGGGTCTCCTAAATGAGCAGTTCTTC. Protein: CASSVAGQGLLNEQFF. The genes are TRBV2 and TRBJ2-1, with 8 bases matching TRBD1. J lost 7 bases, V lost 4 bases, and 12 bases had no gene match. The germline gives CDR1 SNHLY, CDR2 FYNNEI. There are 16 residues in the CDR3.

The chain employs TRBV28 and TRBJ2-5; 7 bases align to TRBD1. J gave up 5 bases and V 3 bases, and 9 bases lay outside the gene matches. The CDR3 totals 15 residues. Germline V gene sequence: CDR1 MDHEN, CDR2 SYDVKM. The CDR3 DNA follows: TGTGCCAGCAGTTTCGGGACAGCGCCGGGGGAGACCCAGTACTTC. This encodes CASSFGTAPGETQYF.

This clone was found a few times. This chain connects TRBV10-2 to TRBJ1-1; D may be TRBD1 (6 bases). This CDR3 region has 13 residues. Trimming stripped 3 bases from V and 9 bases from J, with 14 bases between. Germline CDR1 reads WSHSY; CDR2 reads SAAADI. The CDR3 reads CASSDRIQGKAFF. CDR3 nucleotide sequence: TGCGCCAGCAGTGACAGGATTCAGGGGAAAGCTTTCTTT.

The chain joins TRBV6-6 to TRBJ2-7, with D unclear. This CDR3 spans 14 amino acids. Trimming pared 2 bases from V and 0 bases from J, leaving 8 bases between. Germline-derived CDR1 and CDR2 are MNHNY and SVGAGI (reference sequence). For the CDR3, the DNA is TGTGCCAGCAGTTACGGGCGGAACTCCTACGAGCAGTACTTC. This encodes CASSYGRNSYEQYF.

This chain joins TRBV18 and TRBJ2-3; the D gene is possibly TRBD2 (5 bases). Germline CDR1 KGHSH, CDR2 LQKENI. The CDR3 runs 14 residues. V was trimmed by 3 bases and J by 8 bases, leaving 15 bases between them. This chain's CDR3 is CASSPLEGSGTQYF. In nucleotides, the CDR3 is TGTGCCAGCTCACCCTTAGAGGGCAGCGGTACGCAGTATTTT. The whole variable domain, filled in from reference TRBV18 and TRBJ2-3, reads NAGVMQNPRHLVRRRGQEARLRCSPMKGHSHVYWYRQLPEEGLKFMVYLQKENIIDESGMPKERFSAEFPKEGPSILRIQQVVRGDSAAYFCASSPLEGSGTQYFGPGTRLTVL.

The genes are TRBV6-5 and TRBJ2-7, with 10 positions matching TRBD1. The J segment lost 6 bases and the V segment lost 6 bases, leaving 8 bases of the junction unmatched. Germline CDR1 reads MNHEY; CDR2 reads SVGAGI. CDR3 size: 14 residues. The CDR3 is CASRDRGEIGEQYF. For the CDR3, the DNA is TGTGCCAGCAGGGACAGGGGGGAAATCGGCGAGCAGTACTTC.

This clone appeared once. J is TRBJ2-7 and V is TRBV12-5; a possible D gene is TRBD2 (7 bases). Trimming cost V 5 bases and J 4 bases, with 18 bases left between them. The CDR3 runs to 15 residues. The germline V gene encodes CDR1 LGHNT and CDR2 FRNRAP. As DNA, the CDR3 is TGTGCTAGTGGTGTAGGCAGTGGGGGGGCGTACGAGCAGTACTTC. This translates into CASGVGSGGAYEQYF.

V is TRBV19 and J is TRBJ1-1, with D possibly TRBD1 on 5 matching bases. With 8 bases removed from V and 6 bases from J, the gap between germline ends came to 13 bases. This CDR3 has 12 amino acids. Germline lookup yields CDR1 LNHDA and CDR2 SQIVND (reference sequence). For the CDR3, the DNA is TGTGCCAGTGCAATGGGGCGCGCTGAAGCTTTCTTT. Its protein is CASAMGRAEAFF.

The genes are TRBV2 and TRBJ1-5, with TRBD1 matching 8 bases. The CDR3 is made up of 15 amino acids. Germline-derived CDR1 and CDR2 are SNHLY and FYNNEI. V was pared by 6 bases and J by 0 bases, with 4 bases of the junction left unmatched. The CDR3 region has the DNA TGTGCCAGCAGCCAGCAGGGGGCTAGCAATCAGCCCCAGCATTTT. As protein: CASSQQGASNQPQHF.

The chain carries TRBV5-4 and TRBJ2-2; 7 bases align to TRBD1. The CDR3 runs to 16 residues. V lost 0 bases, J lost 0 bases, and 2 bases stayed unmatched. From germline, CDR1 is SGHNT and CDR2 YYREEE (reference sequence). CDR3 in amino acids: CASSLGQGANTGELFF. The CDR3 DNA is TGTGCCAGCAGCTTGGGGCAGGGGGCGAACACCGGGGAGCTGTTTTTT.